These 2 T cell receptor beta chains share one sample of origin, sequenced in a study of blood T cell repertoires in COVID-19. Produced via immunoSEQ multiplex PCR; TCRdb's table is partial and in-frame only. This sample carries 330,000 or so clones, over 80% of them seen once, and the ten largest clones take less than 5.5%. The sample consisted of PBMCs or T cells enriched from blood (not recorded which). These receptors were obtained from a man aged 25 to 45 who had recovered from COVID-19.

The V and J genes are TRBV18 and TRBJ1-6; TRBD1 is a possible D gene (5 bases). The ends were cut back, 4 bases at V and 8 bases at J, with 9 bases in the middle. This CDR3 spans 13 amino acids. The germline CDR1 and CDR2 sequences are KGHSH and LQKENI. The CDR3 sequence is CASSREQDSPLHF. CDR3 bases: TGTGCCAGCTCACGGGAACAGGATTCACCCCTCCACTTT.

The J gene is TRBJ1-5, the V gene TRBV6-5; 7 bases are shared with TRBD1. This CDR3 is built from 15 residues. V lost 6 bases and J lost 4; bases outside the gene matches: 9. Germline CDR1 MNHEY, CDR2 SVGAGI. The CDR3 DNA follows: TGTGCCAGCAGGGTCCCGGGACAGCAAAATCAGCCCCAGCATTTT. Protein product: CASRVPGQQNQPQHF.